This T cell receptor (beta chain) was identified during a study of response to subunit inactivated influenza vaccine. TCRdb called the RT-PCR reads again in MiXCR, with one record for every CDR3 protein. The top ten clones hold 9.5% to 11% of a sample with about 570,000 distinct CDR3 sequences, roughly 12% of them seen once. In addition, the sample was reused for a study of T cells expressing NK-cell markers. From that study: Beta-chain TCR cDNA was generated via 5'RACE template switching with UMIs. Sequencing covered eight donors, seven HCMV-seropositive and one seronegative. Sorting was limited to alpha-beta TCR-expressing T cells with an anti-gamma-delta TCR antibody in several experiments. The share of CD8+ T cells held by dominant NKG2C+ clonotypes was roughly 1.0-8% in about six donors. The CD3+CD56-NKG2C+ fraction of several donors was also led by these clonotypes.

The sequencing used PBMCs from blood, collected on the day of vaccination. The clonotype originates from a man between 50 and 59 years old who received an inactivated influenza vaccine.

CDR3 sequence: CASSRSSDSPSYNEQFF. CDR3 DNA: TGTGCCAGTAGTAGGTCTAGCGACTCCCCCTCCTACAATGAGCAGTTCTTC. The chain employs TRBV19 and TRBJ2-1; D is perhaps TRBD2 (6 bases). This CDR3 is 17 amino acids long. V was cut by 4 bases and J by 0 bases, with 16 bases left in between. The germline V gene encodes CDR1 LNHDA and CDR2 SQIVND (reference sequence).